This T cell receptor (beta chain) was recorded in a study of T-cell reconstitution after alpha-beta-depleted transplantation in children. Overall study findings and caveats: Approximately two months post-transplant, alpha-beta T cells reportedly originated from several hundred expanded graft clones.

In regard to this clonotype: Antigen specificity is unknown.

Germline-derived CDR1 and CDR2 are SNHLY and FYNNEI. The CDR3 consists of 13 residues. V shed 4 bases and J shed 10 bases, with 14 bases lying between them. It was with unique molecular identifiers that the TCRbeta library was prepared. TCRdb passed the PCR reads through MiXCR, listing each CDR3 protein once. The sample records some 460,000 distinct CDR3 sequences, about 17% being singletons. This sequence originates from a boy under two years old who had a stem cell transplant for Wiskott-Aldrich syndrome, so the T cells may come from the graft donor. This chain connects TRBV2 to TRBJ2-1, with a weak D call TRBD1 (5 bases). Sequenced here: PBMCs, mostly from graft donor cells, sampled 360 days after TCRalphabeta/CD19-depleted stem cell transplant. The CDR3 region has the DNA TGTGCCAGCAGTGTCGACAGTGGCAACGAGCAGTTCTTC. It encodes CASSVDSGNEQFF.